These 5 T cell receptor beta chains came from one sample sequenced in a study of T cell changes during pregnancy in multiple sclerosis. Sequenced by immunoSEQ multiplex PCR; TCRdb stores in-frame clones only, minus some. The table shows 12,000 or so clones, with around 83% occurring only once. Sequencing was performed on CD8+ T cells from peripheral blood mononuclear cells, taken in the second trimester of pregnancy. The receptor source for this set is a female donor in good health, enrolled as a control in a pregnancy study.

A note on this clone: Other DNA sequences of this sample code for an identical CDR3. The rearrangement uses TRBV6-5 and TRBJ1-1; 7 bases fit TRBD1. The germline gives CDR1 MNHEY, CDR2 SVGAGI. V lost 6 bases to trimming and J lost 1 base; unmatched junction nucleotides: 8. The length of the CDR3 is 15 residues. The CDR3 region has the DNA TGTGCCAGCAGCCTGACAGGGACTGGGAACACTGAAGCTTTCTTT. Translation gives CASSLTGTGNTEAFF.

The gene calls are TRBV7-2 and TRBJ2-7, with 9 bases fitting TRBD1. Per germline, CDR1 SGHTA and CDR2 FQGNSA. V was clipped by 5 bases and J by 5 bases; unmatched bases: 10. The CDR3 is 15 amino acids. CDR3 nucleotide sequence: TGTGCCAGCAGCGGCCCCGGGACAGGGTACCACGAGCAGTACTTC. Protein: CASSGPGTGYHEQYF. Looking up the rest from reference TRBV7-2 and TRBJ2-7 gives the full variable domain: GAGVSQSPSNKVTEKGKDVELRCDPISGHTALYWYRQSLGQGLEFLIYFQGNSAPDKSGLPSDRFSAERTGGSVSTLTIQRTQQEDSAVYLCASSGPGTGYHEQYFGPGTRLTVT.

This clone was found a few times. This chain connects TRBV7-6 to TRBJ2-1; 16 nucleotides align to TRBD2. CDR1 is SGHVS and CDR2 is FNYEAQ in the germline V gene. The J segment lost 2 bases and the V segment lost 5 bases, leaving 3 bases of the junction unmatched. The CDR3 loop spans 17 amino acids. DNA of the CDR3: TGTGCCAGCAGCCAGGGACTAGCGGGAGGGCCCTACAATGAGCAGTTCTTC. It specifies CASSQGLAGGPYNEQFF.

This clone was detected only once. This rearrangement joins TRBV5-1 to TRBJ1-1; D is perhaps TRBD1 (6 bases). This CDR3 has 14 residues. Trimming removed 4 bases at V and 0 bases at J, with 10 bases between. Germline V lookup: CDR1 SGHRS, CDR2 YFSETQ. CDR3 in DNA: TGCGCCAGCAGCCGACAGGTCATGAACACTGAAGCTTTCTTT. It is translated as CASSRQVMNTEAFF.

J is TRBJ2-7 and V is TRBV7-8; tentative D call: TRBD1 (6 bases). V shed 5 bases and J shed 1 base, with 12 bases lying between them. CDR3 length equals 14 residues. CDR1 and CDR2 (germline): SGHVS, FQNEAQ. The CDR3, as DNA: TGTGCCAGCAGCCAATCAGGGGTTTCCTACGAGCAGTACTTC. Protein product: CASSQSGVSYEQYF. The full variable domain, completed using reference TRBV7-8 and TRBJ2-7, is GAGVSQSPRYKVAKRGQDVALRCDPISGHVSLFWYQQALGQGPEFLTYFQNEAQLDKSGLPSDRFFAERPEGSVSTLKIQRTQQEDSAVYLCASSQSGVSYEQYFGPGTRLTVT.